The 7 T cell receptor beta chains below were found in one sample sequenced in a study of cytomegalovirus exposure and HLA in healthy donors. Primers: 60 Vbeta forward and 13 Jbeta reverse. TCRdb keeps only in-frame clones here, not all; method: immunoSEQ multiplex PCR. The sample consists of about 110,000 clones, around three quarters of them appearing once. The source material was PBMCs. These receptors originate from a man aged 30 to 39 in good health and CMV-seropositive.

The rearrangement links TRBV7-9 to TRBJ2-5; 8 nucleotides agree with TRBD2. V lost 1 base to trimming and J lost 5 bases; unmatched junction nucleotides: 6. The CDR3 consists of 15 residues. CDR1 SEHNR and CDR2 FQNEAQ come from the germline V gene (reference sequence). The CDR3 loop is CASSLGTSRGETQYF. CDR3 bases: TGTGCCAGCAGCTTAGGGACTAGCCGAGGGGAGACCCAGTACTTC.

The J gene is TRBJ2-5, the V gene TRBV4-3, with 12 bases aligning to TRBD2. The ends lost 0 bases at V and 6 bases at J; junction bases unmatched: 5. Germline V gene data show CDR1 as LGHNA and CDR2 as YSLEER. This CDR3 spans 16 amino acids. CDR3 coding DNA: TGCGCCAGCAGCCAAGAGACTAGCGGGGGCTTAAAGACCCAGTACTTC. Its protein product is CASSQETSGGLKTQYF.

The table lists this clone with a count of one. One junction end does not reproduce the germline sequence, and a read error may be involved. CDR3 sequence (DNA): TGTTCCAGCAGGAAGGACGCAGGGTTGACCTCCGAGCAGTACTTC. It specifies CSSRKDAGLTSEQYF. This chain uses TRBV7-9 with TRBJ2-7, with a tentative D call TRBD1 (5 bases). The CDR3 spans 15 residues. The germline V gene encodes CDR1 SEHNR and CDR2 FQNEAQ (reference sequence).

This clone was observed once. This chain joins TRBV19 and TRBJ2-7; 10 positions agree with TRBD1. The CDR3 is made up of 15 amino acids. The V gene end was trimmed by 8 bases and the J gene end by 6 bases; junction bases not matched to a gene: 13. Germline lookup yields CDR1 LNHDA and CDR2 SQIVND (reference sequence). In DNA, the CDR3 is TGTGCCAGTGAAGACAGGGGGCAATTCCCGACCGAGCAGTACTTC. Encoded protein: CASEDRGQFPTEQYF.

This clone was recorded only once. The rearrangement joins TRBV7-9 to TRBJ1-5; D is ambiguous. Germline CDR1 reads SEHNR; CDR2 reads FQNEAQ (reference sequence). The CDR3 totals 16 residues. Trimming removed 1 base at V and 0 bases at J, with 10 bases between. The CDR3 sequence: CASSLGSDFSNQPQHF. The CDR3 bases are TGTGCCAGCAGCTTAGGGTCCGACTTTAGCAATCAGCCCCAGCATTTT.

This clone was seen more than once but under ten times. The chain carries TRBV4-1 and TRBJ2-2; D is possibly TRBD1 (5 bases). The germline V gene has CDR1 MGHRA and CDR2 YSYEKL. Trimming took 4 bases from V and 5 from J, leaving 20 bases between them. This CDR3 comprises 17 residues. The CDR3 here is CASSPSGKSPRTGELFF. CDR3 sequence (DNA): TGCGCCAGCAGCCCCTCAGGGAAGTCCCCAAGGACCGGGGAGCTGTTTTTT.

There are a few counts of this clone. V is TRBV6-1 and J is TRBJ1-5; unclear D gene. V was clipped by 2 bases and J by 0 bases, with 14 bases between them. Germline V lookup: CDR1 MNHNS, CDR2 SASEGT. CDR3 size: 17 residues. The CDR3 bases are TGTGCCAGCAGTGAATTAACCGATTACTATAGCAATCAGCCCCAGCATTTT. Protein product: CASSELTDYYSNQPQHF.